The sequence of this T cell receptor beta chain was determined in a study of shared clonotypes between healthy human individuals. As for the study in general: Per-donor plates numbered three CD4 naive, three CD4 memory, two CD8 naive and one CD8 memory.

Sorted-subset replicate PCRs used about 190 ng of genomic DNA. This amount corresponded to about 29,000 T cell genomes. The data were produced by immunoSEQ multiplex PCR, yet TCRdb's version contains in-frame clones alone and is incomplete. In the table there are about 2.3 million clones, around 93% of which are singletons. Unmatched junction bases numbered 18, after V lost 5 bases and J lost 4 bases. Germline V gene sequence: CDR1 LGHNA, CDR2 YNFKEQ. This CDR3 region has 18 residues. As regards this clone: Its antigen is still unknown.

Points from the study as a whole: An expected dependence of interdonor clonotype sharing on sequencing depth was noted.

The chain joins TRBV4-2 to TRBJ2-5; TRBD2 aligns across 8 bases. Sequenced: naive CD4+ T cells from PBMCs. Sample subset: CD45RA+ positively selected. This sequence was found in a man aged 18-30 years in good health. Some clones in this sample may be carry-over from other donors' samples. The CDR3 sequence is CASSFDLRREGSGETQYF. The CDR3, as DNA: TGTGCCAGCAGCTTTGATTTAAGACGGGAGGGAAGTGGAGAGACCCAGTACTTC.